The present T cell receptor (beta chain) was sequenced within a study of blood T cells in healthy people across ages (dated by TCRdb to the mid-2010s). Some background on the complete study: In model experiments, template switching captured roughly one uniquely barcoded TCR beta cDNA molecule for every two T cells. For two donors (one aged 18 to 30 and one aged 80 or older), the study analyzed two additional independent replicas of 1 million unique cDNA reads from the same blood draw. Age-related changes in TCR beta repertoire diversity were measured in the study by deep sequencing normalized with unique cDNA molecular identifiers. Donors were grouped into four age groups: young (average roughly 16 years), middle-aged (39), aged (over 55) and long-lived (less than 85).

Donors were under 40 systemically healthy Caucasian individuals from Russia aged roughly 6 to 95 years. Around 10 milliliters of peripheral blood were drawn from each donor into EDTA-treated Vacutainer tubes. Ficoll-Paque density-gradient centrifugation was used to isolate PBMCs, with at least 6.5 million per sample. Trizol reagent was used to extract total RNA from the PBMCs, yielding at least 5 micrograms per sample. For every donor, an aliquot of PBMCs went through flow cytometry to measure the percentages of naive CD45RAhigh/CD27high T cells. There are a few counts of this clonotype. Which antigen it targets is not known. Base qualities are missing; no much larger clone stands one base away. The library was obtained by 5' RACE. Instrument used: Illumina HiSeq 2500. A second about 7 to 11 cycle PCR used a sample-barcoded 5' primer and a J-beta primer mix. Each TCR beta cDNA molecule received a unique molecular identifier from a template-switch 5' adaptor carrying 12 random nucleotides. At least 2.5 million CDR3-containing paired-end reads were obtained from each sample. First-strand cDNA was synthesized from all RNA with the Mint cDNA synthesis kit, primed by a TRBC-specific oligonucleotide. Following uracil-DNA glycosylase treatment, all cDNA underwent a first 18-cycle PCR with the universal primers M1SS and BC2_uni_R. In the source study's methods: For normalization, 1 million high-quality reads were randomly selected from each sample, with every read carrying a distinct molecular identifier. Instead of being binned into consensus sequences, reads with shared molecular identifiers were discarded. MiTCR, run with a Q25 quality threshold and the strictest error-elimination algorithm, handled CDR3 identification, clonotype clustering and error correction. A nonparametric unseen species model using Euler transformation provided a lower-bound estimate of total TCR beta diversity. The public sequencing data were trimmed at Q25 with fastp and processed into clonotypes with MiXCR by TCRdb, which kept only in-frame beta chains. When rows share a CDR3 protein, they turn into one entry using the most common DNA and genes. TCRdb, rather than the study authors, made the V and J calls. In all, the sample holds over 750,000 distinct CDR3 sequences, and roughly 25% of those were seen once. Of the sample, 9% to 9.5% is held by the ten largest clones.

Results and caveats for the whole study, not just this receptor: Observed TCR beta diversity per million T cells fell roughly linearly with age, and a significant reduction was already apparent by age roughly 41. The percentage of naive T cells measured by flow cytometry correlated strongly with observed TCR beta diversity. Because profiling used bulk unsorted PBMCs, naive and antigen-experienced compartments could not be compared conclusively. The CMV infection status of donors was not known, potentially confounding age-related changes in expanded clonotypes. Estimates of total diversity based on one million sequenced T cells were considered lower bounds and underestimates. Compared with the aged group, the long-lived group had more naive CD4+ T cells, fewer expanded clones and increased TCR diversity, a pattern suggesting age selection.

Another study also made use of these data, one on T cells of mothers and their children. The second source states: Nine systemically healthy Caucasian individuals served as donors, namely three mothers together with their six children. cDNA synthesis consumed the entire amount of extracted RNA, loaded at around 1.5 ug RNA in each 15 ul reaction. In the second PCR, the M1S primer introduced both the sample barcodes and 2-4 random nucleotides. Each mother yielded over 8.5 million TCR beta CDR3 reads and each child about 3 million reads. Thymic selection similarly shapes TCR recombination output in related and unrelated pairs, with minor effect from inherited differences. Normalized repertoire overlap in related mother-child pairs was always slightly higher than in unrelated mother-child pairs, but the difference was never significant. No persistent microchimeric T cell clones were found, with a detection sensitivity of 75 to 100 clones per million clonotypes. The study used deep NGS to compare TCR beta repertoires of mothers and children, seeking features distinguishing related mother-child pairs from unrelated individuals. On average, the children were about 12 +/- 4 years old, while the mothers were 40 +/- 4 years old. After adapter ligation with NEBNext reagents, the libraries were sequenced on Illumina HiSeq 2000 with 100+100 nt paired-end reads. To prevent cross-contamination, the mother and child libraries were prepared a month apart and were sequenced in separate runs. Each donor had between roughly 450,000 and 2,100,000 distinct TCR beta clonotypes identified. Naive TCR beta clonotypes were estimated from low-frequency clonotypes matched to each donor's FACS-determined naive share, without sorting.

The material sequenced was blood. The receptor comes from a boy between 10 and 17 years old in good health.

CDR3 reads: CASSRGASELYEQYF. The bases are TGTGCCAGCAGCCGAGGGGCTAGCGAACTGTACGAGCAGTACTTC. Recombination connected TRBV12-3 or TRBV12-4 to TRBJ2-1, with a tentative D gene TRBD2 over 6 matching bases. With the DNA end fitting TRBJ2-7 better, the J assignment may be wrong. From cysteine to phenylalanine, the CDR3 is 15 amino acids long. The entry retains the CDR3 DNA only, 45 bases that are in frame from base 1.